The text below deals with one T cell receptor beta chain. The data stem from a study of shared clonotypes between healthy human individuals. Some clones are missing from TCRdb's copy, which holds only in-frame ones; the method was immunoSEQ multiplex PCR. The sample holds about a million clones, 60% to 80% seen once. Sequencing was performed on memory CD4+ T cells from PBMCs. As for subset: CD45RA-negative fraction. The clonotype was recovered from a man aged 18 to 30 in good health. Some clones in this sample may be carry-over from other donors' samples.

The CDR3 protein is CASSLLPGQGTSGDTQYF. The CDR3 DNA reads as TGTGCCAGCAGTTTGCTACCGGGACAGGGGACTTCGGGAGATACGCAGTATTTT. V gene TRBV28 combines with J gene TRBJ2-3; 10 bases are a match to TRBD1. J was trimmed by 5 bases and V by 3 bases; bases with no gene match: 14. Germline loops: CDR1 MDHEN, CDR2 SYDVKM. The CDR3 extends over 18 amino acids.